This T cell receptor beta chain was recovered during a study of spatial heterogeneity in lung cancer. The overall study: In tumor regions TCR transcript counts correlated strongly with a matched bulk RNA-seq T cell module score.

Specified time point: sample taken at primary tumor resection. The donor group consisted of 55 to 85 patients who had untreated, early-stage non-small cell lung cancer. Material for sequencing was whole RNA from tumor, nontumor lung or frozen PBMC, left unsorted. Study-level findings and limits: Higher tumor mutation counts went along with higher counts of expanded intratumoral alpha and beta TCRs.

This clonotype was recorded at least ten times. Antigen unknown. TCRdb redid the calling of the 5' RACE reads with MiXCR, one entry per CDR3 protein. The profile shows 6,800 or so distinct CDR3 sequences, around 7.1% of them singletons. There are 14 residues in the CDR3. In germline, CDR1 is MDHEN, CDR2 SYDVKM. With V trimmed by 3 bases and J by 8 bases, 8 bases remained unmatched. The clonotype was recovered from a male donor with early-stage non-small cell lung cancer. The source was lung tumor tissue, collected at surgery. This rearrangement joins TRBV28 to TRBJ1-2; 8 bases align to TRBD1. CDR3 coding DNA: TGTGCCAGCAGTTTCAGGACAGGGATGATAGGCTACACCTTC. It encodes CASSFRTGMIGYTF.